These 26 T cell receptor beta chains were sequenced from one sample in a study of CD8 T cells in Susac syndrome. RNA amounts of about 0.45 to 1 ug underwent reverse transcription with random hexamers. TCRdb recomputed calls from the immunoSEQ multiplex PCR reads with MiXCR, one row per CDR3 protein. The data show some 200,000 distinct CDR3 sequences, with just under 95% seen just once and over 0.08% held by the top ten. Sequenced sample: CD4+ T cells from PBMCs. The source of these receptors is a human donor in good health.

The chain is built from TRBV7-3 and TRBJ2-1, with D possibly being TRBD1 or TRBD2 (5 bases each). Germline V gene sequence: CDR1 SGHTA, CDR2 FQGTGA. This CDR3 comprises 14 residues. V was cut by 2 bases and J by 9 bases, with 14 bases left in between. CDR3 sequence: CASSLGVARGEQFF. CDR3 DNA sequence: TGTGCCAGCAGCTTAGGGGTAGCGAGGGGTGAGCAGTTCTTC.

This chain connects TRBV24-1 to TRBJ1-5, with D perhaps TRBD1 (6 bases). The ends were cut back, 4 bases at V and 6 bases at J, with 6 bases in the middle. The CDR3 consists of 12 residues. Germline-derived CDR1 and CDR2 are KGHDR and SFDVKD. CDR3 DNA: TGTGCCACCAGTGAACAGGGTCAGCCCCAGCATTTT. Protein sequence: CATSEQGQPQHF.

The chain uses TRBV11-2 and TRBJ2-7; the D gene is possibly TRBD2 (6 bases). Trimming took 7 bases from V and 1 from J, leaving 11 bases between them. Germline V gene data show CDR1 as SGHAT and CDR2 as FQNNGV. The CDR3 contains 13 residues. The CDR3 DNA reads TGTGCCAGCACGGGAGCCGATTCCTACGAGCAGTACTTC. Translation: CASTGADSYEQYF.

The V and J genes are TRBV27 and TRBJ2-7; 7 bases align to TRBD1. CDR1 and CDR2 from the germline V gene are MNHEY and SMNVEV (reference sequence). The CDR3 is 15 amino acids. Unmatched junction bases numbered 9, after V lost 5 bases and J lost 2 bases. The CDR3 nucleotides are TGTGCCAGCAGTCACCCACGGACAGGTACCTACGAGCAGTACTTC. Amino acids: CASSHPRTGTYEQYF.

V and J are TRBV28 and TRBJ2-6; D is unclear. From germline, CDR1 is MDHEN and CDR2 SYDVKM. V shed 5 bases and J shed 0 bases, with 14 bases lying between them. This CDR3 is built from 17 residues. The CDR3 nucleotides read TGTGCCAGCAGTCCGAGACTTGGAATCTCTGGGGCCAACGTCCTGACTTTC. This sequence encodes CASSPRLGISGANVLTF.

The V gene is TRBV19, the J gene TRBJ2-1; D is possibly TRBD1 (5 bases). V was pared by 2 bases and J by 9 bases, with 14 bases between. The V gene's germline CDR1 is LNHDA and CDR2 SQIVND (reference sequence). The CDR3 totals 14 residues. In DNA form, the CDR3 reads TGTGCCAGTAGTATAAGGGGCTCAGGTGGTGAGCAGTTCTTC. Translated, it gives CASSIRGSGGEQFF.

The chain combines TRBV11-2 with TRBJ2-1; the D is unclear. This CDR3 spans 16 amino acids. V was pared by 5 bases and J by 4 bases, with 18 bases between. The germline gives CDR1 SGHAT, CDR2 FQNNGV. DNA for the CDR3: TGTGCCAGCAGCCATTACGTCGGATCTGCGTACAATGAGCAGTTCTTC. Translated, it gives CASSHYVGSAYNEQFF.

The V gene is TRBV6-5, the J gene TRBJ1-1, with D hard to call. The CDR3 runs to 13 residues. V lost 8 bases and J lost 6, with 16 bases in between. Germline V CDR1 and CDR2: MNHEY, SVGAGI. CDR3 protein: CASGEGRAAEAFF. For the CDR3, the DNA is TGTGCCAGCGGGGAGGGTCGAGCTGCTGAAGCTTTCTTT.

This sequence joins TRBV29-1 and TRBJ1-2; 9 nucleotides line up with TRBD1. The trim removed 7 bases at V and 7 bases at J, leaving 4 bases unmatched. The V gene's germline CDR1 is SQVTM and CDR2 ANQGSEA. CDR3 length equals 11 residues. CDR3 in DNA: TGCAGCGAAAGGACAGGGGCTGGCTACACCTTC. Encoded protein: CSERTGAGYTF.

The table lists this clonotype with a count of one. The chain combines TRBV30 with TRBJ2-7; tentatively, D is TRBD1 (6 bases). Germline CDR1 is GTSNPN and CDR2 is SVGIG (reference sequence). With 1 base removed from V and 6 bases from J, the gap between germline ends came to 16 bases. CDR3 length: 14 residues. The CDR3 DNA sequence: TGTGCCTGGAGTGGGGGGCTCCAGGAGCCCGAGCAGTACTTC. Encoded protein: CAWSGGLQEPEQYF. Drawing the rest from reference TRBV30 and TRBJ2-7, the complete variable domain is SQTIHQWPATLVQPVGSPLSLECTVEGTSNPNLYWYRQAAGRGLQLLFYSVGIGQISSEVPQNLSASRPQDRQFILSSKKLLLSDSGFYLCAWSGGLQEPEQYFGPGTRLTVT.

The CDR3 loop is CASRPASGGFNEQFF. CDR3 nucleotides: TGTGCCAGCAGACCCGCTAGCGGGGGTTTCAATGAGCAGTTCTTC. J is TRBJ2-1 and V is TRBV3-1; TRBD2 matches at 10 bases. Germline V gene sequence: CDR1 LGHDT, CDR2 YNNKEL (reference sequence). V was clipped by 6 bases and J by 6 bases; unmatched bases: 8. This CDR3 contains 15 residues.

The chain carries TRBV20-1 and TRBJ2-1; D possibly corresponds to TRBD1 (6 bases). V gave up 6 bases and J gave up 5 bases, with 11 bases separating them. CDR3 length: 12 amino acids. CDR1 and CDR2 from the germline V gene are DFQATT and SNEGSKA (reference sequence). CDR3 loop: CSARTVNNEQFF. The CDR3 DNA reads as TGCAGTGCCCGGACAGTTAACAATGAGCAGTTCTTC.

This clonotype was seen a single time. The chain couples TRBV20-1 to TRBJ2-7; the match to TRBD2 covers 9 bases. The germline V gene has CDR1 DFQATT and CDR2 SNEGSKA (reference sequence). This CDR3 has 14 amino acids. CDR3 sequence reads: CSGENSGRAGEQYF. The CDR3 DNA follows: TGCAGCGGTGAGAATAGCGGGAGAGCGGGTGAGCAGTACTTC.

The chain is built from TRBV7-2 and TRBJ1-5; TRBD1 is a possible D gene (6 bases). V was pared by 6 bases and J by 5 bases, with 14 bases between. This CDR3 spans 14 amino acids. Looked up from germline, CDR1 is SGHTA and CDR2 is FQGNSA. In nucleotides, the CDR3 is TGTGCCAGCAGTCAATCCAGGGGAGATCAGCCCCAGCATTTT. The encoded protein is CASSQSRGDQPQHF.

The rearrangement uses TRBV29-1 and TRBJ1-1, with TRBD1 matching over 7 bases. The length of the CDR3 is 16 residues. The V segment lost 4 bases and the J segment 1 base; nucleotides outside the gene matches: 12. Germline loops: CDR1 SQVTM, CDR2 ANQGSEA. This chain's CDR3 is CSVAVLKTGRNTEAFF. The CDR3 DNA sequence: TGCAGCGTTGCCGTCCTCAAGACAGGGAGGAACACTGAAGCTTTCTTT. Drawing the rest from reference TRBV29-1 and TRBJ1-1, the complete variable domain is SAVISQKPSRDICQRGTSLTIQCQVDSQVTMMFWYRQQPGQSLTLIATANQGSEATYESGFVIDKFPISRPNLTFSTLTVSNMSPEDSSIYLCSVAVLKTGRNTEAFFGQGTRLTVV.

The chain uses TRBV5-4 and TRBJ2-1; weak D call: TRBD2 (6 bases). The V gene's germline CDR1 is SGHNT and CDR2 YYREEE (reference sequence). The CDR3 contains 15 residues. The germline V and J ends were trimmed by 4 bases and 4 bases, with 15 bases remaining between them. The CDR3 coding sequence is TGTGCCAGCAGCCCGGGACTCCCACGGTACAATGAGCAGTTCTTC. It encodes CASSPGLPRYNEQFF.

The rearrangement joins TRBV19 to TRBJ1-5; unclear D gene. The CDR3 has 13 residues. Looked up from germline, CDR1 is LNHDA and CDR2 is SQIVND (reference sequence). V gave up 0 bases and J gave up 7 bases, with 7 bases separating them. This chain's CDR3 is CASSIDKTQPQHF. In nucleotides, the CDR3 is TGTGCCAGTAGTATAGACAAGACACAGCCCCAGCATTTT.

The chain joins TRBV29-1 to TRBJ2-1; TRBD2 matches 11 bases. The V gene's germline CDR1 is SQVTM and CDR2 ANQGSEA. This CDR3 has 16 amino acids. After removal of 8 bases from V and 4 bases from J, the junction contained 13 bases not matched to a gene. CDR3 in amino acids: CSLTGRTSGSYNEQFF. In DNA, the CDR3 is TGCAGCTTAACCGGCCGGACTAGCGGGTCGTACAATGAGCAGTTCTTC.

The chain uses TRBV3-1 and TRBJ1-5, with D possibly matching TRBD1 (6 bases). The V gene lost 2 bases and the J gene lost 5 bases, with 10 bases spanning the gap. CDR1 is LGHDT and CDR2 is YNNKEL in the germline V gene (reference sequence). The CDR3 runs 14 residues. Here the CDR3 DNA reads TGTGCCAGCAGCCAATTGGCAGGGGATCAGCCCCAGCATTTT. Translated: CASSQLAGDQPQHF. Filled out from reference TRBV3-1 and TRBJ1-5, the complete variable domain reads DTAVSQTPKYLVTQMGNDKSIKCEQNLGHDTMYWYKQDSKKFLKIMFSYNNKELIINETVPNRFSPKSPDKAHLNLHINSLELGDSAVYFCASSQLAGDQPQHFGDGTRLSIL.

The genes are TRBV30 and TRBJ2-3, with a possible D match to TRBD2 (6 bases). V was pared by 5 bases and J by 1 base, with 13 bases between. This CDR3 spans 14 amino acids. CDR1 and CDR2 from the germline V gene are GTSNPN and SVGIG (reference sequence). The CDR3 region is CAWARSSGTDTQYF. Here the CDR3 DNA reads TGTGCCTGGGCTCGGTCTAGCGGCACAGATACGCAGTATTTT.

This chain links TRBV28 with TRBJ1-1, with TRBD1 identical over 10 bases. Germline trimming cut 6 bases from V and 4 bases from J; bases unmatched to any gene: 5. Germline CDR1 MDHEN, CDR2 SYDVKM. The CDR3 length is 14 residues. CDR3 region: CASRLRTGGTEAFF. The CDR3 bases are TGTGCCAGCAGACTCCGGACAGGGGGCACTGAAGCTTTCTTT. Drawing the rest from reference TRBV28 and TRBJ1-1, the complete variable domain is DVKVTQSSRYLVKRTGEKVFLECVQDMDHENMFWYRQDPGLGLRLIYFSYDVKMKEKGDIPEGYSVSREKKERFSLILESASTNQTSMYLCASRLRTGGTEAFFGQGTRLTVV.

The CDR3 DNA follows: TGCAGCGTTGAGTCGTGGGTTAGCACAGATACGCAGTATTTT. Translation: CSVESWVSTDTQYF. The chain recombines TRBV29-1 with TRBJ2-3, with D unclear. Trimming took off 3 bases at V and 0 bases at J, with 10 bases between the two ends. Germline assignment: CDR1 SQVTM and CDR2 ANQGSEA. The CDR3 sequence is 14 residues long.

This clonotype was detected only once. The chain recombines TRBV3-1 with TRBJ1-5; D ambiguous. This CDR3 is built from 14 residues. V was clipped by 5 bases and J by 0 bases, with 8 bases between them. Germline V gene data show CDR1 as LGHDT and CDR2 as YNNKEL (reference sequence). The CDR3 DNA sequence: TGTGCCAGCAGCGTGGGTCCTAGCAATCAGCCCCAGCATTTT. This sequence encodes CASSVGPSNQPQHF.

The chain employs TRBV28 and TRBJ2-3, with unresolved D. Trimming shortened V by 10 bases and J by 0 bases, and 8 bases separated the two germline ends. The length of the CDR3 is 12 residues. Looked up from germline, CDR1 is MDHEN and CDR2 is SYDVKM. Here the CDR3 reads CATRTSTDTQYF. Here the CDR3 DNA reads TGTGCCACTCGGACCAGCACAGATACGCAGTATTTT.

The chain combines TRBV29-1 with TRBJ2-1; D is undetermined. CDR3 length: 12 amino acids. The V gene's germline CDR1 is SQVTM and CDR2 ANQGSEA. Trimming took 3 bases from V and 4 from J, leaving 7 bases between them. In DNA, the CDR3 is TGCAGCGTTGACACCCCTTACAATGAGCAGTTCTTC. Amino acids: CSVDTPYNEQFF.

The table lists this clonotype with a few counts. Relative to the germline gene, one junction end is altered; a read error may explain this. The CDR3 loop is CSVELRETQYF. The CDR3 bases are TGTAGCGTTGAGCTAAGGGAGACCCAGTACTTC. V is TRBV29-1 and J is TRBJ2-5; D may be TRBD2 (5 bases). Germline CDR1 is SQVTM and CDR2 is ANQGSEA. The CDR3 runs to 11 residues.